This entry lists 29 T cell receptor beta chains sequenced from one sample in a study of CD8 T cells in Susac syndrome. cDNA came from approximately 0.5 to 1 ug RNA primed by random hexamers. Each CDR3 protein gets one entry after TCRdb re-called the immunoSEQ multiplex PCR reads with MiXCR. The table shows roughly 200,000 distinct CDR3 sequences, with approximately 94% occurring only once. What was sequenced was CD4+ T cells from PBMCs. All receptors come from a human donor with Susac syndrome.

The rearrangement uses TRBV7-2 and TRBJ2-5, with D maybe TRBD1 (6 bases). The CDR3 has 13 residues. CDR1 and CDR2 from the germline V gene are SGHTA and FQGNSA. Trimming stripped 8 bases from V and 4 bases from J, with 14 bases between. As DNA, the CDR3 is TGTGCCAGCGCCCGTGGGGGCCTAGAGACCCAGTACTTC. Amino acids: CASARGGLETQYF.

The chain uses TRBV4-3 and TRBJ1-1; tentative D call: TRBD1 (5 bases). CDR3 length equals 16 residues. V shed 0 bases and J shed 5 bases, with 16 bases lying between them. Germline-derived CDR1 and CDR2 are LGHNA and YSLEER. CDR3 loop: CASSQDTQGARTEAFF. The CDR3 region has the DNA TGCGCCAGCAGCCAAGATACGCAAGGGGCGCGGACTGAAGCTTTCTTT.

This chain links TRBV12-3 or TRBV12-4 with TRBJ2-1; TRBD1 matches at 10 bases. J lost 6 bases, V lost 6 bases, and 8 bases had no gene match. This CDR3 contains 15 residues. The CDR3 loop reads CASSVGTGEFNEQFF. The CDR3 region has the DNA TGTGCCAGCAGCGTAGGGACAGGGGAGTTCAATGAGCAGTTCTTC.

The rearrangement uses TRBV12-3 or TRBV12-4 and TRBJ1-1; 7 positions agree with TRBD1. Losses at the gene ends were 3 bases for V and 0 bases for J; bases not matched to a gene: 1. This CDR3 comprises 14 residues. The CDR3, as DNA: TGTGCCAGCAGTTTGGACAGGTTGAACACTGAAGCTTTCTTT. It specifies CASSLDRLNTEAFF.

The V call is TRBV24-1, the J call TRBJ2-2; D remains ambiguous. Trimming pared 9 bases from V and 1 base from J, leaving 8 bases between. CDR1 and CDR2 from the germline V gene are KGHDR and SFDVKD. The CDR3 is 13 amino acids. The CDR3, as DNA: TGTGCCACCTTTGACGGGAACACCGGGGAGCTGTTTTTT. This encodes CATFDGNTGELFF.

This chain joins TRBV20-1 and TRBJ1-1; D possibly corresponds to TRBD1 (6 bases). Germline lookup yields CDR1 DFQATT and CDR2 SNEGSKA (reference sequence). This CDR3 has 11 amino acids. Trimming took 5 bases from V and 10 from J, leaving 14 bases between them. Here the CDR3 reads CSAEFRGRAFF. The CDR3 DNA reads TGCAGTGCTGAGTTCAGGGGTCGAGCTTTCTTT.

The chain is built from TRBV7-2 and TRBJ2-7; 11 bases agree with TRBD2. This CDR3 has 15 amino acids. The V segment lost 5 bases and the J segment 6 bases; nucleotides outside the gene matches: 9. Germline V gives CDR1 SGHTA, CDR2 FQGNSA. The DNA for the CDR3 is TGTGCCAGCAGCCTGACTAGCGGGGAACGTTTCGAGCAGTACTTC. Translation gives CASSLTSGERFEQYF.

The chain uses TRBV28 and TRBJ1-6; D gene unclear. Germline CDR1 is MDHEN and CDR2 is SYDVKM. CDR3 size: 11 residues. Trimming removed 7 bases from V and 7 bases from J, with 5 bases in between. CDR3 bases: TGTGCCAGCACACAAAATTCACCCCTCCACTTT. As protein: CASTQNSPLHF.

The chain is built from TRBV5-4 and TRBJ1-6, with D possibly being TRBD1 (5 bases). Trimming removed 3 bases at V and 7 bases at J, with 14 bases between. Germline CDR1 reads SGHNT; CDR2 reads YYREEE (reference sequence). The CDR3 covers 15 residues. The CDR3 bases are TGTGCCAGCAGCTCGGTGGGGGGGACGAATTCACCCCTCCACTTT. Amino acids: CASSSVGGTNSPLHF.

In DNA, the CDR3 is TGTGCCAGCAGCTTAGAACTCTTCTCTGGGGCCAACGTCCTGACTTTC. It codes for CASSLELFSGANVLTF. The genes are TRBV7-9 and TRBJ2-6; D gene uncertain. Germline CDR1 and CDR2: SEHNR and FQNEAQ (reference sequence). V lost 1 base and J 0 bases, leaving 7 bases between the germline ends. The CDR3 is 16 amino acids.

This chain joins TRBV24-1 and TRBJ2-1; unclear D gene. V shed 2 bases and J shed 0 bases, with 10 bases lying between them. Germline V lookup: CDR1 KGHDR, CDR2 SFDVKD. CDR3 size: 16 residues. CDR3 amino acids: CATSDSGLRSYNEQFF. The CDR3 coding sequence is TGTGCCACCAGTGATTCGGGCCTCCGCTCCTACAATGAGCAGTTCTTC.

The chain has TRBV20-1 and TRBJ1-5; D might be TRBD1 (6 bases). The CDR3 is made up of 15 amino acids. The ends were cut back, 2 bases at V and 2 bases at J, with 13 bases in the middle. Germline CDR1 reads DFQATT; CDR2 reads SNEGSKA (reference sequence). The chain's CDR3 is CSARNRALGNQPQHF. The CDR3 nucleotides are TGCAGTGCTAGAAACAGGGCCCTTGGCAATCAGCCCCAGCATTTT.

This clonotype has just one count. The rearrangement links TRBV19 to TRBJ1-2, with a weak D call TRBD1 (5 bases). From germline, CDR1 is LNHDA and CDR2 SQIVND (reference sequence). V was cut by 2 bases and J by 7 bases, with 17 bases left in between. The CDR3 is made up of 15 amino acids. DNA for the CDR3: TGTGCCAGTAGTATAAGGGATCCAGGGCTCGGTGGCTACACCTTC. Translation gives CASSIRDPGLGGYTF.

The chain employs TRBV4-2 and TRBJ1-4; D remains ambiguous. Trimming took 2 bases from V and 0 from J, leaving 10 bases between them. Per germline, CDR1 LGHNA and CDR2 YNFKEQ. There are 16 residues in the CDR3. CDR3 region: CASSQSGSATNEKLFF. As DNA, the CDR3 is TGTGCCAGCAGCCAATCCGGGAGTGCAACTAATGAAAAACTGTTTTTT.

The chain combines TRBV6-5 with TRBJ1-2; D gene uncertain. The CDR3 has 13 residues. V was cut by 5 bases and J by 5 bases, with 12 bases left in between. In germline, CDR1 is MNHEY, CDR2 SVGAGI. The CDR3 bases are TGTGCCAGCAGTCCACTGGGTACTTATGGCTACACCTTC. This codes for CASSPLGTYGYTF.

The rearrangement links TRBV25-1 to TRBJ1-6; 7 nucleotides match TRBD1. The CDR3 contains 18 residues. Germline lookup yields CDR1 MGHDK and CDR2 SYGVNS. J lost 7 bases, V lost 3 bases, and 15 bases had no gene match. DNA of the CDR3: TGTGCCAGCAGTGATGCGGGTCTAATACAGGGGCGCAATTCACCCCTCCACTTT. Amino acids: CASSDAGLIQGRNSPLHF.

V gene TRBV5-6 combines with J gene TRBJ2-3; TRBD2 aligns across 8 bases. Germline V gene data show CDR1 as SGHDT and CDR2 as YYEEEE. V was clipped by 4 bases and J by 4 bases; unmatched bases: 8. This CDR3 spans 15 amino acids. The CDR3 is CASSLPSGSADTQYF. CDR3 sequence (DNA): TGTGCCAGCAGCCTTCCTAGCGGGTCAGCAGATACGCAGTATTTT.

The chain carries TRBV5-4 and TRBJ1-2, with TRBD1 matching 9 bases. V shed 4 bases and J 2 bases; nucleotides not matched to a gene: 9. Germline V CDR1 and CDR2: SGHNT, YYREEE (reference sequence). This CDR3 is 16 amino acids long. The CDR3 protein is CASSLRGGQGNYGYTF. CDR3 sequence (DNA): TGTGCCAGCAGCCTTAGGGGGGGACAGGGAAACTATGGCTACACCTTC.

This chain connects TRBV2 to TRBJ2-5; D is tentatively TRBD1 or TRBD2 (5 bases each). The germline CDR1 and CDR2 sequences are SNHLY and FYNNEI. V was cut by 10 bases and J by 0 bases, with 12 bases left in between. There are 13 residues in the CDR3. The CDR3 sequence: CATRDRDQETQYF. As DNA, the CDR3 is TGTGCCACCCGGGACCGGGACCAAGAGACCCAGTACTTC.

The V gene is TRBV12-5, the J gene TRBJ2-1; possibly TRBD2 for D (6 bases). The CDR3 runs to 13 residues. Trimming removed 3 bases from V and 8 bases from J, with 11 bases in between. Germline V gene sequence: CDR1 LGHNT, CDR2 FRNRAP. CDR3: CASGLLASDEQFF. The CDR3, as DNA: TGTGCTAGTGGTTTATTGGCTAGCGATGAGCAGTTCTTC.

V usage is TRBV29-1 and J usage is TRBJ2-2; 7 bases fit TRBD2. This CDR3 is 11 amino acids long. J was trimmed by 6 bases and V by 7 bases; bases with no gene match: 2. The germline gives CDR1 SQVTM, CDR2 ANQGSEA. The CDR3 coding sequence is TGCAGCGGCGGGGGAGCCGGGGAGCTGTTTTTT. Its protein is CSGGGAGELFF.

The chain links TRBV12-3 or TRBV12-4 to TRBJ2-6; maybe TRBD1 (7 bases). CDR3 length: 16 amino acids. Deletions cut 7 bases from V and 0 bases from J, with 13 bases between. The CDR3: CASNHQGGSGANVLTF. The CDR3 nucleotides read TGTGCCAGCAATCACCAGGGGGGCTCTGGGGCCAACGTCCTGACTTTC.

The CDR3 sequence: CSVEEGMAGYTF. Written as DNA, the CDR3 is TGCAGCGTTGAAGAAGGCATGGCTGGCTACACCTTC. V gene TRBV29-1 combines with J gene TRBJ1-2; D not certain. Germline V CDR1 and CDR2: SQVTM, ANQGSEA. The CDR3 is 12 residues long. The V and J ends lost 0 bases and 7 bases respectively, with 9 bases between them.

The rearrangement joins TRBV11-2 to TRBJ1-1, with D tentatively TRBD1 (5 bases). This CDR3 is 15 amino acids long. V gave up 0 bases and J gave up 1 base, with 9 bases separating them. CDR1 and CDR2 (germline): SGHAT, FQNNGV. The DNA of the CDR3 is TGTGCCAGCAGCTTAGAAGGCAGGGCGAACACTGAAGCTTTCTTT. Protein product: CASSLEGRANTEAFF.

The rearrangement links TRBV3-1 to TRBJ1-5; D may be TRBD1 (5 bases). The length of the CDR3 is 15 residues. Germline CDR1 reads LGHDT; CDR2 reads YNNKEL (reference sequence). Trimming took 4 bases from V and 0 from J, leaving 10 bases between them. The CDR3 protein is CASSRTPSSNQPQHF. The CDR3 DNA reads as TGTGCCAGCAGCCGGACACCTTCTAGCAATCAGCCCCAGCATTTT.

The chain has TRBV7-2 and TRBJ1-6, with D hard to call. Germline V CDR1 and CDR2: SGHTA, FQGNSA. The CDR3 runs 16 residues. Trimming stripped 1 base from V and 6 bases from J, with 13 bases between. The CDR3 DNA follows: TGTGCCAGCAGCTTAGGCTTTGGGGAGACTAATTCACCCCTCCACTTT. It is translated as CASSLGFGETNSPLHF.

This clonotype was seen a handful of times. V and J are TRBV20-1 and TRBJ2-7; perhaps TRBD1 as D (5 bases). Trimming stripped 3 bases from V and 1 base from J, with 10 bases between. Germline loops: CDR1 DFQATT, CDR2 SNEGSKA (reference sequence). This CDR3 is 13 amino acids long. The CDR3 region has the DNA TGCAGTGCTAGTAGGGGCGCGTCCTACGAGCAGTACTTC. This gives the protein CSASRGASYEQYF.

The DNA for the CDR3 is TGCGCCAGCAGCCCCGGACAGGGGTGGGGTGGCTACACCTTC. Amino acid sequence: CASSPGQGWGGYTF. The V and J genes are TRBV4-1 and TRBJ1-2; TRBD1 aligns across 9 bases. This CDR3 has 14 residues. With V trimmed by 4 bases and J by 7 bases, 7 bases remained unmatched. Germline V gene data show CDR1 as MGHRA and CDR2 as YSYEKL.

This rearrangement joins TRBV25-1 to TRBJ2-1; D possibly corresponds to TRBD2 (5 bases). Per germline, CDR1 MGHDK and CDR2 SYGVNS. V lost 4 bases and J lost 4, with 14 bases in between. The CDR3 is 15 residues long. The chain's CDR3 is CASSVTRTTYNEQFF. The CDR3 coding sequence is TGTGCCAGCAGTGTTACTAGGACGACTTACAATGAGCAGTTCTTC.